This is a list of T cell receptor beta chains from one sample in a study of shared clonotypes between healthy human individuals. Profiled with immunoSEQ multiplex PCR; TCRdb holds only in-frame clones, not every one. The sample contains about 2 million clones, roughly 96% of which appear only once. The sample was naive CD4+ T cells sorted from blood. Receptors originate from a man aged 18-30 years in good health. The CDR3 runs from the conserved cysteine through the conserved F or W. A D gene is named only where the DNA matches it firmly. Only part of the rows carry a size: once, few, many, or a class if the clone is expanded.

D gene,J gene,V gene,clone size,CDR3 DNA,CDR3 protein
TRBD1,TRBJ1-6,TRBV25-1,-,TGTGCCAGCAGCCAGAAAACTTGGACAGGGGACTCACCCCTCCACTTT,CASSQKTWTGDSPLHF
-,TRBJ2-7,TRBV10-3,-,TGTGCCATCGGGCAAGGCCCGAGCTCCTACGAGCAGTACTTC,CAIGQGPSSYEQYF
-,TRBJ1-1,TRBV18,-,TGTGCCAGCTCACCCAACGGGGGGTCAAACACTGAAGCTTTCTTT,CASSPNGGSNTEAFF
-,TRBJ2-3,TRBV7-2,-,TGTGCCAGCAGCCCCAGACCCCAGCCAGATACGCAGTATTTT,CASSPRPQPDTQYF
TRBD1,TRBJ1-2,TRBV28,-,TGTGCCAGCAGTATCCCGGGACAGGGTCTATGGGGACCGGAGGCCTACACCTTC,CASSIPGQGLWGPEAYTF
TRBD1,TRBJ1-1,TRBV29-1,-,TGCAGCGCTGTCTCGGGACAGGCAATGCTGAACACTGAAGCTTTCTTT,CSAVSGQAMLNTEAFF
TRBD2,TRBJ2-1,TRBV11-2,-,TGTGCCAGCAGCTTTTCGGGCGGGAGCAGTGAGCAGTTCTTC,CASSFSGGSSEQFF
-,TRBJ2-5,TRBV6-1,-,TGTGCCACGTTTGTCGGGGGACGCGAGACCCAGTACTTC,CATFVGGRETQYF
-,TRBJ1-2,TRBV28,-,TGTGCCAGCAGTCTCCCGGGAGGGAAGGGGTCGTATGGCTACACCTTC,CASSLPGGKGSYGYTF
TRBD2,TRBJ2-2,TRBV10-3,-,TGTGCCACCACCGGACTAGCGGGGGGGCTGGTGAACACCGGGGAGCTGTTTTTT,CATTGLAGGLVNTGELFF
TRBD1,TRBJ2-5,TRBV11-1,-,TGTGCCAGCAGCTCAGCCCAGGACAGGGGGCAAGAGACCCAGTACTTC,CASSSAQDRGQETQYF
-,TRBJ2-7,TRBV7-2,once,TGTGCCAGCAGCTTAGATACAGGTTACTCGTCCTACGAGCAGTACTTC,CASSLDTGYSSYEQYF
-,TRBJ2-2,TRBV27,-,TGTGCCAGTTGGCCAGCAGCGACCGGGGAGCTGTTTTTT,CASWPAATGELFF
-,TRBJ1-2,TRBV9,-,TGTGCCAGCAGCGCAACGACAGGCTATGGCTACACCTTC,CASSATTGYGYTF
-,TRBJ1-5,TRBV15,-,TGTGCCACCAGCACGATGACCGGCAGCAATCAGCCCCAGCATTTT,CATSTMTGSNQPQHF
-,TRBJ2-4,TRBV5-5,-,TGTGCCAGCAGCTCCGCAGGGGGGGTGGCCAAAAACATTCAGTACTTC,CASSSAGGVAKNIQYF
-,TRBJ2-7,TRBV7-9,-,TGTGCCAGCAGCCCAAAAGGCGAGCAGTACTTC,CASSPKGEQYF
-,TRBJ1-5,TRBV4-3,-,TGCGCCAGCAGCCCAGAGAGGGGTCAGCCCCAGCATTTT,CASSPERGQPQHF
-,TRBJ1-1,TRBV6-6,-,TGTGCCAGCAGGGACGGGACTGAAGCTTTCTTT,CASRDGTEAFF
-,TRBJ1-3,TRBV7-2,-,TGTGCCAGCAGAGCCGTGGGGAGCTCTGGAAACACCATATATTTT,CASRAVGSSGNTIYF
TRBD2,TRBJ2-5,TRBV4-1,-,TGCGCCAGCAGCCAGGGACTAGCGGACCAAGAGACCCAGTACTTC,CASSQGLADQETQYF
TRBD1,TRBJ2-1,TRBV18,-,TGTGCCAGCTCCCGACAGGGGGCATGGGTTGAGCAGTTCTTC,CASSRQGAWVEQFF
-,TRBJ2-2,TRBV10-3,-,TGTGCCATCAGTGACCCAGGACCCGTAAGACTAACCGGGGAGCTGTTTTTT,CAISDPGPVRLTGELFF
TRBD1,TRBJ1-1,TRBV6-5,once,TGTGCCAGCAGCAGGGGGACTGAAGCTTTCTTT,CASSRGTEAFF
TRBD2,TRBJ2-1,TRBV10-3,-,TGTGCCATCAGAATACTAGCGGGAGTAAACAATGAGCAGTTCTTC,CAIRILAGVNNEQFF
TRBD1,TRBJ1-1,TRBV29-1,-,TGCAGCGTTGGACAGGGTGACACTGAAGCTTTCTTT,CSVGQGDTEAFF
-,TRBJ2-7,TRBV11-3,-,TGTGCCAGCAGCTCGGGGGCTCGGGAGCAGTACTTC,CASSSGAREQYF
-,TRBJ2-7,TRBV5-1,-,TGCGCCAGCAGCTTTACAACCCCGACCTACGAGCAGTACTTC,CASSFTTPTYEQYF
-,TRBJ1-1,TRBV6-5,few,TGTGCCAGCAGTTCCCCGGGACTGAAGACTGAAGCTTTCTTT,CASSSPGLKTEAFF
-,TRBJ2-4,TRBV18,few,TGTGCCAGTAGGACTCCCGGGGACTCCAAAAACATTCAGTACTTC,CASRTPGDSKNIQYF
TRBD1,TRBJ1-1,TRBV12-5,-,TGTGCTAGTGGTTTGCCCACAGGGGGCGTCCGTACTGAAGCTTTCTTT,CASGLPTGGVRTEAFF
-,TRBJ2-5,TRBV19,-,TGTGCCAGTAGTATAACGGTATCGGAGACCCAGTACTTC,CASSITVSETQYF
-,TRBJ1-6,TRBV15,-,TGTGCCACCAGCAGAGGCCGGGGATTTAATTCACCCCTCCACTTT,CATSRGRGFNSPLHF
TRBD1,TRBJ2-3,TRBV30,-,TGTGCCTGGGACAGGGGTCCAGATACGCAGTATTTT,CAWDRGPDTQYF
-,TRBJ1-1,TRBV5-1,-,TGCGCCAGCAGCTTGGCAGGACAGATGAACACTGAAGCTTTCTTT,CASSLAGQMNTEAFF
TRBD2,TRBJ2-6,TRBV27,once,TGTGCCAGCAGTATCCGACTAGCGGGAGTTGCTGGGGCCAACGTCCTGACTTTC,CASSIRLAGVAGANVLTF
-,TRBJ2-7,TRBV30,-,TGTGCCTGGACTTACAGGGATCGTCCCTACGAGCAGTACTTC,CAWTYRDRPYEQYF